One and the same sample provided the 6 T cell receptor beta chains below, sequenced in a study of T cell repertoires in cytomegalovirus infection. TCRdb reanalysed the reads using MiXCR and keeps one entry per CDR3 protein. The data contain roughly 800,000 distinct CDR3 sequences, under 35% of them seen just once; the ten biggest clones take up around 13%. No cognate antigen is known for these TCRs. The sample in question was cultured CD8+ T cells from PBMCs, obtained from culture after CMV antigen stimulation. Source of these receptors: a human donor in good health (CMV status not recorded). Some clones in this sample may be carry-over from other donors' samples.

This clonotype has at least ten counts. This rearrangement joins TRBV7-2 to TRBJ2-5; D might be TRBD2 (7 bases). The CDR3 has 16 amino acids. Germline CDR1 SGHTA, CDR2 FQGNSA. The V end lost 5 bases, the J end lost 2 bases, and 18 bases lay between the germline ends. CDR3 loop: CASSRLGGGLQETQYF. In nucleotides, the CDR3 is TGTGCCAGCAGCCGACTAGGGGGGGGACTACAAGAGACCCAGTACTTC.

The rearrangement links TRBV27 to TRBJ2-2, with TRBD1 as a possible D gene (7 bases). Germline V CDR1 and CDR2: MNHEY, SMNVEV (reference sequence). V gave up 2 bases and J gave up 4 bases, with 14 bases separating them. CDR3 length: 16 residues. CDR3 sequence (DNA): TGTGCCAGCAGTTTAAGACAGGGAGGCGCCACCGGGGAGCTGTTTTTT. Translating it yields CASSLRQGGATGELFF.

This clonotype showed up just a few times. The rearrangement links TRBV7-3 to TRBJ1-1; D is possibly TRBD1 (5 bases). V lost 4 bases to trimming and J lost 2 bases, with 8 bases between them. The CDR3 contains 13 residues. Germline V gene data show CDR1 as SGHTA and CDR2 as FQGTGA. Written as DNA, the CDR3 is TGTGCCAGCAGCTCCAGGGATAACACTGAAGCTTTCTTT. This sequence encodes CASSSRDNTEAFF.

This clonotype was detected only a few times. This chain uses TRBV2 with TRBJ1-2; D possibly corresponds to TRBD1 (5 bases). V lost 6 bases and J 0 bases, leaving 11 bases between the germline ends. This CDR3 comprises 14 residues. Germline V gives CDR1 SNHLY, CDR2 FYNNEI. The CDR3 region is CASRQDLSNYGYTF. The CDR3 bases are TGTGCCAGCAGACAGGACCTGTCTAACTATGGCTACACCTTC.

The chain employs TRBV7-9 and TRBJ2-2, with TRBD2 matching 8 bases. Looked up from germline, CDR1 is SEHNR and CDR2 is FQNEAQ (reference sequence). After removal of 5 bases from V and 0 bases from J, the junction contained 5 bases not matched to a gene. This CDR3 has 16 residues. CDR3 nucleotides: TGTGCCAGCAGCCCCCGGGAGGGGCCGAACACCGGGGAGCTGTTTTTT. Its protein product is CASSPREGPNTGELFF.

This chain joins TRBV7-9 and TRBJ2-7; TRBD1 or TRBD2 may be the D gene (5 bases each). Trimming stripped 4 bases from V and 2 bases from J, with 12 bases between. There are 14 residues in the CDR3. Germline-derived CDR1 and CDR2 are SEHNR and FQNEAQ (reference sequence). CDR3 bases: TGTGCCAGCAGCTCTGGGACGGCCCCCTACGAGCAGTACGTC. Translation gives CASSSGTAPYEQYV.